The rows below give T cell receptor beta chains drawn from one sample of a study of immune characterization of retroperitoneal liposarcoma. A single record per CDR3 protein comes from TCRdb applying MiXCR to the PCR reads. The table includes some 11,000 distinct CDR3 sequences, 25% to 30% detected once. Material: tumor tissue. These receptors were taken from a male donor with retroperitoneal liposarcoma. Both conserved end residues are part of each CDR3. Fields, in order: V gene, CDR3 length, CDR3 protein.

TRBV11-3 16 CASSPRTRLSTDTQYF
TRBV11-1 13 CASSPDTLETQYF
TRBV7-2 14 CASSLMSASNGYTF
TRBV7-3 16 CASSLNGPTGGETQFF
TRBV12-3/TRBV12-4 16 CASSSTGVSQYNEQYF
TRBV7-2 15 CASSLEMGGNYEQFF
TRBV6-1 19 CASSTFGTGGGVGLYEQYF
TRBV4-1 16 CASSQPTGSLADTQYF
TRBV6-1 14 CASTVSGVAYEQFF
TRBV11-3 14 CASSYSTGTETQYF
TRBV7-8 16 CASSRLFRQGTDTQYF
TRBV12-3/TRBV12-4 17 CASSQTSGGFSYNEQFF
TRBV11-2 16 CASSPSGTGRGNEQFF
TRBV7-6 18 CASSLVISGGPNAGELFF
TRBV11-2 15 CASSLAGLNTGELFF
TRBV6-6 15 CASSYSRRGGNEQYF
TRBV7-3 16 CASSPLQRASLNEQYF
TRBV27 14 CASTRRVGGYEQYF
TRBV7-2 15 CASSLDTGSYNEQYF
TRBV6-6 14 CASSYLWSSYEQYF
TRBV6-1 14 CASSSSGGYNEQYF
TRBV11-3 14 CASSLEQINQPQHF
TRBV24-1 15 CATSDGQGVWYEQYF
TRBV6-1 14 CASKPAGAYNEQYF
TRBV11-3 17 CASSLDLVADPQDEQYF
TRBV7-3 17 CASSKVAGGPSTDTQYF
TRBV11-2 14 CASTKQGLGETQYF
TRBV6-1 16 CATSRSSGGFQETQFF
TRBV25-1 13 CASSEWDPREQYF
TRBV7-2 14 CASSHDLIQETQYF
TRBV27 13 CASSWREGWEQFF
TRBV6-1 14 CASSEVGGVYEQYF
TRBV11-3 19 CASSLGRTQGAKGNTEAFF
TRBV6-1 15 CATRNRDSSYNEQFF
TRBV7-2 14 CASSLVDYQETQYF
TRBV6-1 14 CASSPRSPPYEQYF
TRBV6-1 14 CASMSTGGPYEQFF
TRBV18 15 CASSPTSGSFYEQFF
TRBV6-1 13 CASSGQGFREQFF
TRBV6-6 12 CASSYSGGEQYF
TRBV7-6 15 CASSLIQGGNQPQHF
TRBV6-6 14 CASSYGRSSYEQFF
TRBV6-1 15 CASSGTSGGTDTQYF
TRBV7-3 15 CASPSGWAGWYGYTF
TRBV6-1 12 CASSQGIETQFF
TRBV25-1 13 CASTRQGAYEQFF
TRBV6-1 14 CASSGLAGVHEQFF